This record concerns one T cell receptor beta chain sequence. The record originates from a study of blood T cell repertoires in COVID-19. Study information: Acute and convalescent COVID-19 specimens originated in the United States, Italy and Spain.

Measured with immunoSEQ multiplex PCR; TCRdb has only the in-frame clones, and not every one. This sample has 160,000 or so clones, with approximately 86% found just once. Germline values: CDR1 SNHLY, CDR2 FYNNEI. V was trimmed by 0 bases and J by 12 bases, leaving 11 bases between them. The CDR3 runs to 12 residues. What was sequenced was peripheral blood. The genes are TRBV2 and TRBJ1-1; D not certain. The TCR sequence derives from a woman aged 45-65 years with acute or convalescent COVID-19. The CDR3, as DNA: TGTGCCAGCAGTGAAGCGGGCAAGCTGACTTTCTTT. The encoded protein is CASSEAGKLTFF.